This T cell receptor beta chain was recorded in a study of metastatic and nonmetastatic thyroid tumors. Across the study: Peripheral blood and tumor or nodule samples from malignant and benign thyroid patients were compared. Study-wide points: The study reportedly found significantly higher TCR beta diversity in malignant thyroid tumors than benign nodules, in blood and tumor.

A note on this clone: Its cognate antigen is unknown.

Thyroid surgery was performed in patients who had received no treatment beforehand. Using MiXCR, TCRdb reanalyzed the PCR reads. This table holds 3,500 to 4,500 clones, 35% found once. V dropped 0 bases and J dropped 9 bases, with 15 bases sitting between them. The CDR3 totals 15 residues. Germline-derived CDR1 and CDR2 are DFQATT and SNEGSKA (reference sequence). V usage is TRBV20-1 and J usage is TRBJ1-6; the D is unclear. Sequenced sample: adjacent normal tissue. This TCR came from a female donor with papillary thyroid cancer or a benign thyroid nodule (not recorded which). Some clones in this sample may be carry-over from other donors' samples. The CDR3 is CSAREATSLRSPLHF. In nucleotides, the CDR3 is TGCAGTGCTAGAGAGGCGACCAGCCTTCGTTCACCCCTCCACTTT.